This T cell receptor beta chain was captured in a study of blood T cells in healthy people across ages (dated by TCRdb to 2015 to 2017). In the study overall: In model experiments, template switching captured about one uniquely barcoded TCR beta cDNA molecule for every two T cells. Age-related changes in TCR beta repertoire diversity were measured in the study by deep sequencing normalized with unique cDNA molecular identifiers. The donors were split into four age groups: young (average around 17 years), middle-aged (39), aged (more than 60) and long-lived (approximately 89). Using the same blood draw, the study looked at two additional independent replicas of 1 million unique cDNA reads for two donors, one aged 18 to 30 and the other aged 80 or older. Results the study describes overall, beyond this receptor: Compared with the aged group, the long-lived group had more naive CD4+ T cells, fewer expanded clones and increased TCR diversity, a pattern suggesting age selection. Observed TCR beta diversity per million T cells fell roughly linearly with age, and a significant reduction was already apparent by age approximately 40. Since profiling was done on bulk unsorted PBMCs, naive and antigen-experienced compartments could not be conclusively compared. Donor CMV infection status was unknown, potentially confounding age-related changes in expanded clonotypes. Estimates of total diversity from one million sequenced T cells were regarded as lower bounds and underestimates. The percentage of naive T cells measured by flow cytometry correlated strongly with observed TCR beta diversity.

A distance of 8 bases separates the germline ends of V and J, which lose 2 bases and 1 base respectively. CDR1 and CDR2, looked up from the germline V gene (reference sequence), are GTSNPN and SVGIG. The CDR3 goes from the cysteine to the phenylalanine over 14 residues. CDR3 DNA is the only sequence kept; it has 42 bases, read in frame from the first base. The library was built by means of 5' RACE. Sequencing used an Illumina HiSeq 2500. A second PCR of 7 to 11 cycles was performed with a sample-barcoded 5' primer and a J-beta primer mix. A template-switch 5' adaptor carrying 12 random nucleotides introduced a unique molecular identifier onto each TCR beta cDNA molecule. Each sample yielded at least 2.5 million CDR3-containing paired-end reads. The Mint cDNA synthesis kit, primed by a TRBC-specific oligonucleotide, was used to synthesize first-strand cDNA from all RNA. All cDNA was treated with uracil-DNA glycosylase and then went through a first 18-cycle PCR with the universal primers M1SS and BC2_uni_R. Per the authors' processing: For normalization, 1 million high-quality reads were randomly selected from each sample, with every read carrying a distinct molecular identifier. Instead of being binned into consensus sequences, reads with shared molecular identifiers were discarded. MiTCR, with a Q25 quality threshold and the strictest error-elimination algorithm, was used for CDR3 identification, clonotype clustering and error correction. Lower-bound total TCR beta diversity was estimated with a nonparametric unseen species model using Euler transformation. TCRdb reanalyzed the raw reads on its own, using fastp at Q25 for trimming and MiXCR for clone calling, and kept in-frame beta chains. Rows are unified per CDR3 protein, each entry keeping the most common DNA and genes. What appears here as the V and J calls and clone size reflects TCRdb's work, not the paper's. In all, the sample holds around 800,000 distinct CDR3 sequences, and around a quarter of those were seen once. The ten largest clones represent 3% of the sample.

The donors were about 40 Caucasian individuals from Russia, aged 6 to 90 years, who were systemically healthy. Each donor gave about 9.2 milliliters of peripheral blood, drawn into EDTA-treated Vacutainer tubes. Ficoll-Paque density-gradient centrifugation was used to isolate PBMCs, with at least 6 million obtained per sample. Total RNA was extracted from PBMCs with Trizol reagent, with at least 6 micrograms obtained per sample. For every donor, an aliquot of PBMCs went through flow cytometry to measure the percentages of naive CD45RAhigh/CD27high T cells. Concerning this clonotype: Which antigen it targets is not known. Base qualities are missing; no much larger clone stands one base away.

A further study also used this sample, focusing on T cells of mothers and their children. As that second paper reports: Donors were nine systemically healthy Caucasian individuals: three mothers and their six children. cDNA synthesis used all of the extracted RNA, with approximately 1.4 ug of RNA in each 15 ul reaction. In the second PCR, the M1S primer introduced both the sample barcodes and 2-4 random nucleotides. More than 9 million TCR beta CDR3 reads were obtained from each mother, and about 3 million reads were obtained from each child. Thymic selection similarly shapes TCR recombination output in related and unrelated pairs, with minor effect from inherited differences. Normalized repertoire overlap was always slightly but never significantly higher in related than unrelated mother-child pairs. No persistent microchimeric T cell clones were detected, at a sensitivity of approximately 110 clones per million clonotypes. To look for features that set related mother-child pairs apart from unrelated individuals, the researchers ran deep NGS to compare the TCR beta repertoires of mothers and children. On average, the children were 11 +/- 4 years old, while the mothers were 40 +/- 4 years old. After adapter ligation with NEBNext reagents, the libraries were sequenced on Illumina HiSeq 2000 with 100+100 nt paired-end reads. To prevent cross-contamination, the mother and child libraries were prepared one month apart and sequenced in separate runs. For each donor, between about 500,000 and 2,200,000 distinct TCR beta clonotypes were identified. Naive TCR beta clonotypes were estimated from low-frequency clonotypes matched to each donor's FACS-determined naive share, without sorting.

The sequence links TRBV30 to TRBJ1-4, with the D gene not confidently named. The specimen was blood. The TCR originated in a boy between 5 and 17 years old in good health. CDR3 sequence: CAWSRLGTNEKLFF. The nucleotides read TGTGCCTGGAGTCGTCTTGGAACTAATGAAAAACTGTTTTTT. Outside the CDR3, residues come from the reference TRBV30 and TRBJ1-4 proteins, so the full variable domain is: SQTIHQWPATLVQPVGSPLSLECTVEGTSNPNLYWYRQAAGRGLQLLFYSVGIGQISSEVPQNLSASRPQDRQFILSSKKLLLSDSGFYLCAWSRLGTNEKLFFGSGTQLSVL.